The present TCR beta chain was sequenced within a study of T cells in Graves' hyperthyroidism and ophthalmopathy. RNA transcripts were the template for amplifying TCR beta CDR3 regions. The HTBI set primed first-round TCR CDR3 RT-PCR. In TCRdb, the multiplex PCR reads were re-called with MiXCR into one record per CDR3 protein. The table shows about 600,000 distinct CDR3 sequences, with around 15% occurring only once. Germline CDR1 SGHNT, CDR2 YYREEE (reference sequence). The CDR3 sequence is 16 residues long. V was cut by 5 bases and J by 0 bases, with 15 bases left in between. In the ophthalmopathy cohort, Clinical Activity Score was at least 3, NOSPECS grade at least 4, and duration under 3 months. Concerning this clonotype itself: The target antigen is unknown.

Study conclusions and caveats: Classification by a 13 V-J model distinguished ophthalmopathy from stable hyperthyroidism. Most clonotypes expanded in the thyroid (above 0.001) were also present in blood.

Sequences were obtained from blood. The J gene is TRBJ2-1, the V gene TRBV5-4; a weak D match, TRBD2 (5 bases). The sequence derives from a woman aged 40-49 years with Graves' ophthalmopathy. CDR3 coding DNA: TGTGCCAGCAGTTCAAGCGGCCCCAGCTCCTACAATGAGCAGTTCTTC. It is translated as CASSSSGPSSYNEQFF.